This entry lists 22 T cell receptor beta chains sequenced from one sample in a study of T-cell reconstitution after alpha-beta-depleted transplantation in children. TCRbeta library preparation incorporated unique molecular identifiers. MiXCR, run by TCRdb on the PCR reads, gives a single entry per CDR3 protein. The table shows about 600,000 distinct CDR3 sequences, with approximately 22% occurring only once. This specimen consisted of PBMCs, mostly from graft donor cells, obtained 360 days after TCRalphabeta/CD19-depleted stem cell transplant. The receptors were gathered from a boy in the first two years of life who had a stem cell transplant for acute myeloid leukemia, so the T cells may come from the graft donor.

This sequence joins TRBV11-1 and TRBJ1-3; D is possibly TRBD1 (5 bases). Trimming removed 4 bases from V and 0 bases from J, with 19 bases in between. The CDR3 is 18 amino acids. Germline values: CDR1 SGHAT, CDR2 FQDESV (reference sequence). CDR3 protein: CASSSSLIGAYSGNTIYF. CDR3 bases: TGTGCCAGCAGCTCCTCCTTAATAGGGGCTTACTCTGGAAACACCATATATTTT.

The gene calls are TRBV27 and TRBJ2-2; D unresolved. Trimming removed 0 bases from V and 4 bases from J, with 12 bases in between. Germline CDR1 MNHEY, CDR2 SMNVEV (reference sequence). The CDR3 length is 16 residues. DNA for the CDR3: TGTGCCAGCAGTTTATCGACCCCTCGCGGCACCGGGGAGCTGTTTTTT. Its protein is CASSLSTPRGTGELFF.

The chain employs TRBV20-1 and TRBJ1-1; the match to TRBD1 covers 8 bases. The germline CDR1 and CDR2 sequences are DFQATT and SNEGSKA (reference sequence). The trim removed 3 bases at V and 1 base at J, leaving 7 bases unmatched. There are 15 residues in the CDR3. The CDR3 sequence: CSARVPGTGNTEAFF. The CDR3 region has the DNA TGCAGTGCTAGGGTCCCCGGGACAGGGAACACTGAAGCTTTCTTT.

The chain couples TRBV12-3 or TRBV12-4 to TRBJ1-3; D is possibly TRBD1 (6 bases). Deletions cut 6 bases from V and 0 bases from J, with 12 bases between. The CDR3 length is 15 residues. The CDR3 protein is CASSLPRGSGNTIYF. CDR3 DNA: TGTGCCAGCAGCCTACCCAGGGGCTCTGGAAACACCATATATTTT.

The chain recombines TRBV7-2 with TRBJ2-1; D unclear. CDR1 SGHTA and CDR2 FQGNSA come from the germline V gene. Deletions cut 0 bases from V and 5 bases from J, with 14 bases between. This CDR3 spans 16 amino acids. The DNA for the CDR3 is TGTGCCAGCAGCTTAGCGTCTACGGTCTTCAACAATGAGCAGTTCTTC. The encoded protein is CASSLASTVFNNEQFF.

This clonotype came up a few times. The V call is TRBV9, the J call TRBJ1-1; D is undetermined. Germline V CDR1 and CDR2: SGDLS, YYNGEE. This CDR3 is built from 12 residues. V was cut by 3 bases and J by 1 base, with 4 bases left in between. CDR3 sequence reads: CASSAKNTEAFF. The CDR3 DNA reads as TGTGCCAGCAGCGCAAAGAACACTGAAGCTTTCTTT.

At least ten counts were recorded for this clonotype. V and J are TRBV20-1 and TRBJ1-4; TRBD1 matches at 7 bases. From germline, CDR1 is DFQATT and CDR2 SNEGSKA (reference sequence). J gave up 0 bases and V 3 bases, and 7 bases lay outside the gene matches. The CDR3 has 16 residues. CDR3 sequence: CSARGQQGPTNEKLFF. CDR3 sequence (DNA): TGCAGTGCTAGGGGACAACAGGGGCCAACTAATGAAAAACTGTTTTTT.

This clonotype was seen only a few times. The gene calls are TRBV10-3 and TRBJ2-3; D tentatively fits TRBD1 or TRBD2 (6 bases each). The CDR3 is 16 amino acids. Trimming took 0 bases from V and 2 from J, leaving 12 bases between them. Germline V lookup: CDR1 ENHRY, CDR2 SYGVKD. The CDR3 DNA sequence: TGTGCCATCAGTGAGTCGAGGGGGGCACTCACAGATACGCAGTATTTT. The encoded protein is CAISESRGALTDTQYF.

V and J are TRBV9 and TRBJ2-4, with TRBD2 identical over 8 bases. This CDR3 has 15 residues. Germline V CDR1 and CDR2: SGDLS, YYNGEE. Unmatched junction bases numbered 4, after V lost 0 bases and J lost 5 bases. In DNA form, the CDR3 reads TGTGCCAGCAGCGTAGCGGGGGGGGTGGAAAACATTCAGTACTTC. It yields the protein CASSVAGGVENIQYF.

V and J are TRBV3-1 and TRBJ2-7; perhaps D is TRBD1 or TRBD2 (5 bases each). CDR1 LGHDT and CDR2 YNNKEL come from the germline V gene (reference sequence). The CDR3 length is 17 residues. Trimming left V 5 bases short and J 1 base short, with 21 bases between. CDR3 residues: CASSKRMAGTLSYEQYF. Here the CDR3 DNA reads TGTGCCAGCAGCAAGAGGATGGCCGGGACCCTTTCCTACGAGCAGTACTTC.

The V call is TRBV9, the J call TRBJ2-1; a possible D gene is TRBD1 (6 bases). This CDR3 is 13 amino acids long. CDR1 and CDR2 (germline): SGDLS, YYNGEE. The ends were cut back, 4 bases at V and 7 bases at J, with 12 bases in the middle. Here the CDR3 reads CASSLRTENEQFF. CDR3 nucleotides: TGTGCCAGCAGCCTTCGGACAGAAAATGAGCAGTTCTTC.

This clonotype was found a few times. This chain links TRBV6-2 or TRBV6-3 with TRBJ2-7; 11 bases line up with TRBD1. Germline CDR1 is MNHEY and CDR2 is SVGEGT. Trimming took 6 bases from V and 2 from J; bases not matched to a gene: 6. This CDR3 has 15 amino acids. The CDR3 nucleotides are TGTGCCAGCAGCGAACCGGGACAGGGGGCCTACGAGCAGTACTTC. Amino acid sequence: CASSEPGQGAYEQYF.

The chain joins TRBV12-5 to TRBJ2-7; perhaps TRBD1 as D (6 bases). The CDR3 has 12 amino acids. In germline, CDR1 is LGHNT, CDR2 FRNRAP. V dropped 1 base and J dropped 5 bases, with 6 bases sitting between them. The CDR3 region has the DNA TGTGCTAGTGGTTTGGGACAGGACGAGCAGTACTTC. This gives the protein CASGLGQDEQYF.

The rearrangement uses TRBV18 and TRBJ2-3; TRBD1 or TRBD2 may be the D gene (6 bases each). The length of the CDR3 is 17 residues. V gave up 0 bases and J gave up 1 base, with 14 bases separating them. Germline V gene data show CDR1 as KGHSH and CDR2 as LQKENI. The CDR3 region is CASSPPGGGRGTDTQYF. In DNA form, the CDR3 reads TGTGCCAGCTCACCACCAGGAGGGGGGAGAGGCACAGATACGCAGTATTTT.

This clonotype was picked up many times. Germline is not matched at one junction end, which may reflect a read error. The chain combines TRBV7-2 with TRBJ2-7; 7 nucleotides match TRBD2. The germline CDR1 and CDR2 sequences are SGHTA and FQGNSA. This CDR3 region has 13 residues. The CDR3 nucleotides are TGTGCCAGCAGCCTGACTAGCTCCCACGAGCAGTACTTC. Its translation: CASSLTSSHEQYF.

This clonotype was counted between two and nine times. The V gene is TRBV6-5, the J gene TRBJ1-1, with D unclear. CDR3 length equals 17 residues. V was pared by 0 bases and J by 4 bases, with 18 bases between. Germline V lookup: CDR1 MNHEY, CDR2 SVGAGI. The CDR3 sequence is CASSYSAQRQAGTEAFF. As DNA, the CDR3 is TGTGCCAGCAGTTACTCAGCGCAGCGGCAGGCCGGCACTGAAGCTTTCTTT.

The gene calls are TRBV5-4 and TRBJ2-2; D gene unclear. The V gene's germline CDR1 is SGHNT and CDR2 YYREEE (reference sequence). With 4 bases removed from V and 3 bases from J, the gap between germline ends came to 7 bases. The CDR3 is 13 amino acids. Written as DNA, the CDR3 is TGTGCCAGCAGCGGAACTTACACCGGGGAGCTGTTTTTT. Its protein is CASSGTYTGELFF.

V gene TRBV27 combines with J gene TRBJ2-5, with D perhaps given as TRBD1 or TRBD2 (5 bases each). The germline gives CDR1 MNHEY, CDR2 SMNVEV (reference sequence). The CDR3 is made up of 20 amino acids. V lost 6 bases, J lost 4 bases, and 33 bases lay in between. CDR3 DNA: TGTGCCAGCAGAAAGACCTCGGGGTTTAACGGGGCTGGAACGGTAGAGACCCAGTACTTC. The encoded protein is CASRKTSGFNGAGTVETQYF.

This clonotype was detected only a few times. The chain recombines TRBV20-1 with TRBJ2-7; 10 bases align to TRBD2. The CDR3 has 13 amino acids. Germline V CDR1 and CDR2: DFQATT, SNEGSKA (reference sequence). V gave up 5 bases and J gave up 4 bases; unmatched junction bases: 5. For the CDR3, the DNA is TGCAGTGCTTCCCAGCGGGGGGGATACGAGCAGTACGTC. It specifies CSASQRGGYEQYV.

This clonotype was picked up many times. The chain links TRBV7-9 to TRBJ2-7; possibly TRBD2 for D (5 bases). The length of the CDR3 is 12 residues. The V end lost 5 bases, the J end lost 7 bases, and 12 bases lay between the germline ends. Per the germline V gene, CDR1 is SEHNR and CDR2 is FQNEAQ (reference sequence). CDR3 in amino acids: CASSLHGGEQYF. CDR3 sequence (DNA): TGTGCCAGCAGCCTCCATGGAGGAGAGCAGTACTTC.

This clonotype showed up many times. The chain joins TRBV20-1 to TRBJ2-5; 10 bases match TRBD2. CDR3 length: 13 amino acids. Germline V gene sequence: CDR1 DFQATT, CDR2 SNEGSKA (reference sequence). After removal of 6 bases from V and 4 bases from J, the junction contained 5 bases not matched to a gene. For the CDR3, the DNA is TGCAGTGCCGCCAGCGGGGGGGTAGAGACCCAGTACTTC. Its protein is CSAASGGVETQYF.

In DNA form, the CDR3 reads TGCAGTGCTCCGACCGCAGAGGATACGCAGTATTTT. As protein: CSAPTAEDTQYF. This chain uses TRBV20-1 with TRBJ2-3, with unresolved D. The V gene's germline CDR1 is DFQATT and CDR2 SNEGSKA (reference sequence). This CDR3 spans 12 amino acids. The ends were cut back, 5 bases at V and 6 bases at J, with 12 bases in the middle.